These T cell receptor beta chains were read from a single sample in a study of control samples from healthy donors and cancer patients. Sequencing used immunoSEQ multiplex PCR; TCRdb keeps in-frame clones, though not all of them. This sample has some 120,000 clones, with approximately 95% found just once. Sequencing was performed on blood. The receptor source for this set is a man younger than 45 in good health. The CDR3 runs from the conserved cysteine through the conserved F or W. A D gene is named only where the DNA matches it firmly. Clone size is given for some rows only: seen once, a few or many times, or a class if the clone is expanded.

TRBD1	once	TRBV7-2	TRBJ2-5	CASSATGGGETQYF	TGTGCCAGCAGCGCCACAGGGGGAGGAGAGACCCAGTACTTC
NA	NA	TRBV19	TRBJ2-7	CASSTKTQRSSEQYF	TGTGCCAGTAGTACGAAGACACAGAGAAGCTCCGAGCAGTACTTC
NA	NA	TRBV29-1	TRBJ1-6	CSVEDAGTRNSPLHF	TGCAGCGTTGAAGATGCAGGAACCCGTAATTCACCCCTCCACTTT
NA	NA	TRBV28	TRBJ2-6	CASSLRTGANVLTF	TGTGCCAGCAGCCTTAGAACAGGAGCCAACGTCCTGACTTTC
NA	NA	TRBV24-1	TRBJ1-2	CATSDLGRDYGYTF	TGTGCCACCAGTGATTTGGGACGGGACTATGGCTACACCTTC
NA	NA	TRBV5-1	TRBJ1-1	CASSLQGRGGQGTEAFF	TGCGCCAGCAGCTTACAAGGCAGGGGTGGTCAGGGCACTGAAGCTTTCTTT
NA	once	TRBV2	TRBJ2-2	CASSLGPHGTGELFF	TGTGCCAGCAGTCTGGGACCGCACGGCACCGGGGAGCTGTTTTTT
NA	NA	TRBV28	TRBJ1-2	CASSPLGAYGYTF	TGTGCCAGCAGCCCATTGGGGGCCTATGGCTACACCTTC
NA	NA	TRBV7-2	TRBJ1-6	CASSLGGGNLYNSPLHF	TGTGCCAGCAGCTTAGGAGGGGGGAACCTATATAATTCACCCCTCCACTTT
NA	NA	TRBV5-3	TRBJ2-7	CASQQNAYEQYF	TGTGCCAGTCAACAAAACGCCTACGAGCAGTACTTC
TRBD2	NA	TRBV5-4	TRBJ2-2	CASSPAERGGTGELFF	TGTGCCAGCAGCCCGGCGGAGCGGGGGGGCACCGGGGAGCTGTTTTTT
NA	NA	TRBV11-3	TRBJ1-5	CASSTSGWGISNQPQHF	TGTGCCAGCAGCACGTCGGGGTGGGGTATCAGCAATCAGCCCCAGCATTTT
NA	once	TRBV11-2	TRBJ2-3	CASGRAYVDTQYF	TGTGCCAGCGGAAGGGCTTATGTAGATACGCAGTATTTT
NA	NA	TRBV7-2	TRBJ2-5	CASSQRQGPVETQYF	TGTGCCAGCAGTCAGAGGCAGGGCCCGGTGGAGACCCAGTACTTC
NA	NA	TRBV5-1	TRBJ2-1	CASSLVNNEQFF	TGCGCCAGCAGCTTGGTGAACAATGAGCAGTTCTTC
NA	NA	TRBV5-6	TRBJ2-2	CASSLPRNTGELFF	TGTGCCAGCAGCTTGCCCCGGAACACCGGGGAGCTGTTTTTT
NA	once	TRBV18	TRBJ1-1	CASSPGLLNTEAFF	TGTGCCAGCTCACCGGGGCTCCTGAACACTGAAGCTTTCTTT
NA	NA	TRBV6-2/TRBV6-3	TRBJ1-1	CASSQTNRVTEAFF	TGTGCCAGCAGCCAGACTAACAGGGTCACTGAAGCTTTCTTT
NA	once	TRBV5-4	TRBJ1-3	CASSTPRSGNTIYF	TGTGCCAGCAGCACCCCGCGCTCTGGAAACACCATATATTTT
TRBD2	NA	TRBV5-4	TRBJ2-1	CASSYRLAGTYNEQFF	TGTGCCAGCAGCTACCGACTAGCGGGGACCTACAATGAGCAGTTCTTC
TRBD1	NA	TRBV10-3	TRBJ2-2	CAISESKSRDSNTGELFF	TGTGCCATCAGTGAGTCGAAATCCAGGGACAGTAACACCGGGGAGCTGTTTTTT
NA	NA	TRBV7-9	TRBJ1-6	CASSLGINSPLHF	TGTGCCAGCAGCTTAGGAATCAATTCACCCCTCCACTTT
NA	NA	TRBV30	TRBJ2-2	CAWIPPGLPNTGELFF	TGTGCCTGGATTCCCCCGGGACTTCCGAACACCGGGGAGCTGTTTTTT
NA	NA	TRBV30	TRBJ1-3	CASYEGRGNTIYF	TGTGCCTCCTACGAGGGTCGGGGAAACACCATATATTTT
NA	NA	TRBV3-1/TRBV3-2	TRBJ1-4	CASRERREKLFF	TGTGCCAGCAGGGAGCGGCGGGAAAAACTGTTTTTT
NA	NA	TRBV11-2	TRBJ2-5	CASSFIRGPQETQYF	TGTGCCAGCAGCTTTATCCGGGGGCCTCAAGAGACCCAGTACTTC
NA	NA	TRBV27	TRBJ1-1	CASSSRTDNTEAFF	TGTGCCAGCAGTTCCCGGACAGATAACACTGAAGCTTTCTTT
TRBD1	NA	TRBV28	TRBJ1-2	CASSLQGALGYTF	TGTGCCAGCAGTTTGCAGGGGGCTCTCGGCTACACCTTC
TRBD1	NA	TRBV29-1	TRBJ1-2	CSVEAGQNYGYTF	TGCAGCGTTGAAGCGGGACAGAACTATGGCTACACCTTC
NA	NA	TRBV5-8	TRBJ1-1	CASSPDIRSTEAFF	TGTGCCAGCAGCCCTGACATAAGGTCCACTGAAGCTTTCTTT
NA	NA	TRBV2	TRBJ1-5	CASSAGQPQHF	TGTGCCAGCAGTGCAGGTCAGCCCCAGCATTTT
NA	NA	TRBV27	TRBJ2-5	CASSLGTSVGVNQETQYF	TGTGCCAGCAGTTTAGGTACCAGCGTAGGGGTCAACCAAGAGACCCAGTACTTC
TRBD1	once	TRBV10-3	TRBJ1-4	CAISESMTGDEKLFF	TGTGCCATCAGTGAGTCGATGACAGGGGATGAAAAACTGTTTTTT
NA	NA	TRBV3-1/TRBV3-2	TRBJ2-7	CASSQDWLAASEQYF	TGTGCCAGCAGCCAAGATTGGCTAGCAGCTAGCGAGCAGTACTTC
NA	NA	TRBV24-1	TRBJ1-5	CATSEMADNQPQHF	TGTGCCACCAGTGAGATGGCGGACAATCAGCCCCAGCATTTT
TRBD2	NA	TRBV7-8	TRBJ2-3	CASSSPLAGYTDTQYF	TGTGCCAGCAGCTCCCCACTAGCGGGGTATACAGATACGCAGTATTTT
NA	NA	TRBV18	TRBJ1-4	CASSPRQGNEKLFF	TGTGCCAGCTCACCACGGCAGGGGAATGAAAAACTGTTTTTT
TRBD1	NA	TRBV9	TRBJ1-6	CASQRGSPRQGAQSPLHF	TGTGCCAGCCAGAGGGGGTCTCCAAGACAGGGGGCTCAATCACCCCTCCACTTT
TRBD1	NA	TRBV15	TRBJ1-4	CATSPDRVNEKLFF	TGTGCCACCAGCCCGGACAGGGTTAATGAAAAACTGTTTTTT
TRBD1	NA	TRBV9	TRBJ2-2	CASSDPDRDPNTGELFF	TGTGCCAGCAGCGACCCTGACAGGGATCCGAACACCGGGGAGCTGTTTTTT
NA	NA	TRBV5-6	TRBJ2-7	CASSPLGGGFVEQYF	TGTGCCAGCAGCCCACTGGGCGGCGGGTTTGTCGAGCAGTACTTC
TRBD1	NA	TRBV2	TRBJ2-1	CASSDLDRADNEQFF	TGTGCCAGCAGTGATTTAGACAGGGCTGACAATGAGCAGTTCTTC
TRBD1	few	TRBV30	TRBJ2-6	CAWSVLWDRGHGANVLTF	TGTGCCTGGAGTGTACTTTGGGACAGGGGGCACGGGGCCAACGTCCTGACTTTC
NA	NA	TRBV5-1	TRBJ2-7	CASSLGQWGYEQYF	TGCGCCAGCAGCTTGGGTCAGTGGGGATACGAGCAGTACTTC
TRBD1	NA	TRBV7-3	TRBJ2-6	CASSGQGASGANVLTF	TGTGCCAGCAGTGGACAGGGGGCCTCTGGGGCCAACGTCCTGACTTTC
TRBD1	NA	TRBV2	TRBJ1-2	CASSLQGNYGYTF	TGTGCCAGCAGTCTACAGGGGAACTATGGCTACACCTTC
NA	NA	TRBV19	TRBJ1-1	CASNDPSEAFF	TGTGCCAGTAACGACCCGAGTGAAGCTTTCTTT
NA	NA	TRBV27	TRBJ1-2	CASSLYIPDTPNYGYTF	TGTGCCAGCAGTTTATATATCCCCGACACACCCAACTATGGCTACACCTTC
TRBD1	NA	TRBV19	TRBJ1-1	CASNTGTAEAFF	TGTGCCAGTAATACCGGGACAGCTGAAGCTTTCTTT
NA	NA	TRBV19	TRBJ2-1	CASTDYYNEQFF	TGTGCCAGTACAGATTACTACAATGAGCAGTTCTTC
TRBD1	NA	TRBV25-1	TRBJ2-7	CASSVEQGGYEQYF	TGTGCCAGCAGTGTCGAACAGGGGGGATACGAGCAGTACTTC
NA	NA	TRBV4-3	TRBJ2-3	CASSQDLPDTQYF	TGCGCCAGCAGCCAAGATCTTCCAGATACGCAGTATTTT
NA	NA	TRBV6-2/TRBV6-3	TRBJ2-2	CASSYTVGTNTGELFF	TGTGCCAGCAGTTATACGGTGGGGACGAACACCGGGGAGCTGTTTTTT
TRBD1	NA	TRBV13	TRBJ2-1	CASSPDPGTGSGPYNEQFF	TGTGCCAGCAGCCCAGACCCCGGGACAGGGTCAGGGCCCTACAATGAGCAGTTCTTC
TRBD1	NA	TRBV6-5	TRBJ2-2	CASRQGAAGELFF	TGTGCCAGCAGACAGGGGGCAGCCGGGGAGCTGTTTTTT